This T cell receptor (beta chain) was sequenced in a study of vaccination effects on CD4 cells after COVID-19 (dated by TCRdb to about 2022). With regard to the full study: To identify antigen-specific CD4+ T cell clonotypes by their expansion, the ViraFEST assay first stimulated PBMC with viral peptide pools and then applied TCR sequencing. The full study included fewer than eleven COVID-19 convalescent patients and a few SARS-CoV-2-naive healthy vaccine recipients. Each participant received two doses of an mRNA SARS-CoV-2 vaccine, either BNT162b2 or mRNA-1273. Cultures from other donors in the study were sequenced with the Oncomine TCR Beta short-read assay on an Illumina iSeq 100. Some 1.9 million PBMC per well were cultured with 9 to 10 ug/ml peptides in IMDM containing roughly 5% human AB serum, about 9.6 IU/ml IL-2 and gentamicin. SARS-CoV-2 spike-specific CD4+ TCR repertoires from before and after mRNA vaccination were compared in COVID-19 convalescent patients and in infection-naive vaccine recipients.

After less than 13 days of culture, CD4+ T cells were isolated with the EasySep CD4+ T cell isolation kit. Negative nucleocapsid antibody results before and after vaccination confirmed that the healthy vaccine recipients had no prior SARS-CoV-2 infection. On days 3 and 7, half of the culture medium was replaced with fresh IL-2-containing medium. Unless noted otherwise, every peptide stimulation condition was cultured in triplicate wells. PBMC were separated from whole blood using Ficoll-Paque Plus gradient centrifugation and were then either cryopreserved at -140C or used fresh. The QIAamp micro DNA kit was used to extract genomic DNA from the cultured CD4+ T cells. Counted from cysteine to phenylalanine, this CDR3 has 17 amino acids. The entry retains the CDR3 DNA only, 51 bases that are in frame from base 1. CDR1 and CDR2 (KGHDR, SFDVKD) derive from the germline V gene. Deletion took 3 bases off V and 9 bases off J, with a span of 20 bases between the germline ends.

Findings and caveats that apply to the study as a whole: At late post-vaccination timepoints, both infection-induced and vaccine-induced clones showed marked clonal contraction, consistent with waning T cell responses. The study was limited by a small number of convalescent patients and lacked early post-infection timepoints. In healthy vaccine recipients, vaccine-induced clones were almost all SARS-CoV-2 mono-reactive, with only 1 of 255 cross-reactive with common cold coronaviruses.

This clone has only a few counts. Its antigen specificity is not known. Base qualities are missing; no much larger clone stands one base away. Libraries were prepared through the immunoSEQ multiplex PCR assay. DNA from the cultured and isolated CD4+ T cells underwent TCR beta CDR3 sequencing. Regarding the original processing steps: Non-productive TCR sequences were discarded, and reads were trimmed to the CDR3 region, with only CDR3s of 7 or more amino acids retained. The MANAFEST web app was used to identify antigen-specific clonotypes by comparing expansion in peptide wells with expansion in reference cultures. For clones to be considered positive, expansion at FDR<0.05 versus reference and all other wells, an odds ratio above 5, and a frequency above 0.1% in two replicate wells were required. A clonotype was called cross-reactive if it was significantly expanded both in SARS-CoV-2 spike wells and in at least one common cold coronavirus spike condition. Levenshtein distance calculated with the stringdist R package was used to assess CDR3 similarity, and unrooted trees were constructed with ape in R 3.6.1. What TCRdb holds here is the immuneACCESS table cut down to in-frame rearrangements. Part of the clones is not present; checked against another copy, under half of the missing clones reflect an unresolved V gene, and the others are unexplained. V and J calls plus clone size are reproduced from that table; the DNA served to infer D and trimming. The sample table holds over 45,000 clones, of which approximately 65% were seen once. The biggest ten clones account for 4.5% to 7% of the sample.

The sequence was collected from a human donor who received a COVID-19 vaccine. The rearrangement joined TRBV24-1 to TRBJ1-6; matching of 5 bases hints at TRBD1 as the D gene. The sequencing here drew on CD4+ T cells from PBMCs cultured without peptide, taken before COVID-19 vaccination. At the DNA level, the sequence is TGTGCCACCAGTGATCTCTGGGACCGCTGCCTCGGTTCACCCCTCCACTTT. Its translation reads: CATSDLWDRCLGSPLHF.